This TCR beta chain was profiled in a study of T cells after somatic rescue of genetic block. The assay was immunoSEQ multiplex PCR, and TCRdb's table has in-frame clones only and misses some. Counted here are 88,000 or so clones, about 90% occurring once; the ten biggest clones make up about 1.5%. The CDR3 consists of 16 residues. The V and J ends lost 4 bases and 6 bases respectively, with 19 bases between them. CDR1 is SGHDT, CDR2 YYEEEE, per germline. The TCR was taken from a woman in her late teens or twenties. This chain links TRBV5-6 with TRBJ1-4; D is possibly TRBD1 (6 bases). The sequenced sample consisted of peripheral blood mononuclear cells (PBMCs). The CDR3 DNA follows: TGTGCCAGCAGCCCGCCGCCACGGGACATCGATGAAAAACTGTTTTTT. It yields the protein CASSPPPRDIDEKLFF. Supplemented by reference TRBV5-6 and TRBJ1-4, the full variable domain reads DAGVTQSPTHLIKTRGQQVTLRCSPKSGHDTVSWYQQALGQGPQFIFQYYEEEERQRGNFPDRFSGHQFPNYSSELNVNALLLGDSALYLCASSPPPRDIDEKLFFGSGTQLSVL.